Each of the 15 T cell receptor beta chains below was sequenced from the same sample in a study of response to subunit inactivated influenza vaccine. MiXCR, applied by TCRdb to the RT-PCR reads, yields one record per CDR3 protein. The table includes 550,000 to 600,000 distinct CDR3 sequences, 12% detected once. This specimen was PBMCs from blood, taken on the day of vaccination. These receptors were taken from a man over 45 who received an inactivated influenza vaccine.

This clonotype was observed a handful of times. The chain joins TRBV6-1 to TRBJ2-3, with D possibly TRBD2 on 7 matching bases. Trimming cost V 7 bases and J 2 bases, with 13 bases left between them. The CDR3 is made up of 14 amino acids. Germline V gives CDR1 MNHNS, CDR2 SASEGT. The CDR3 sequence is CASTGGASTDTQYF. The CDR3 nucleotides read TGTGCCAGCACTGGGGGGGCCTCCACAGATACGCAGTATTTT.

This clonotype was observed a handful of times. The CDR3 protein is CASSSRPTQAYF. CDR3 sequence (DNA): TGTGCCAGCAGCTCACGCCCTACACAGGCGTACTTC. This rearrangement joins TRBV11-2 to TRBJ2-5; D might be TRBD1 (5 bases). Germline CDR1 and CDR2: SGHAT and FQNNGV. This CDR3 is 12 amino acids long. Trimming shortened V by 4 bases and J by 13 bases, and 16 bases separated the two germline ends.

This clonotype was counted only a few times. For the CDR3, the DNA is TGTGCCAGCAGTTTAGGAGCAGGGGCGGCGTACAATGAGCAGTTCTTC. This sequence encodes CASSLGAGAAYNEQFF. The chain employs TRBV12-3 or TRBV12-4 and TRBJ2-1; perhaps TRBD1 as D (6 bases). The CDR3 totals 16 residues. V lost 1 base to trimming and J lost 4 bases, with 14 bases between them.

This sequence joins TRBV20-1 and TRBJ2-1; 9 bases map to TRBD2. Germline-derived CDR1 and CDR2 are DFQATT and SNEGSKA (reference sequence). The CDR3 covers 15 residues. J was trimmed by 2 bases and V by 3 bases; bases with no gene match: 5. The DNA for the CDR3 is TGCAGTGCTAGTGACGGCGGGGGGGCCTACAATGAGCAGTTCTTC. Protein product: CSASDGGGAYNEQFF.

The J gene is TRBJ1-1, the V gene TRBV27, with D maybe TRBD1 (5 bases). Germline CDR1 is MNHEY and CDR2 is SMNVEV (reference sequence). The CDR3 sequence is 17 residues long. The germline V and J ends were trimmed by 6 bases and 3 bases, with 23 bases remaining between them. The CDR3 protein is CASRDPWLAGSDTEAFF. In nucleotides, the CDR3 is TGTGCCAGCAGAGATCCCTGGTTGGCAGGGAGCGACACTGAAGCTTTCTTT.

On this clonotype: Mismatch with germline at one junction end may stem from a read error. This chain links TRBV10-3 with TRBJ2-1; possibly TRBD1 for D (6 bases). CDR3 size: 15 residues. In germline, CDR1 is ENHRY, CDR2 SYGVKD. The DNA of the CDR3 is TGTACCATCAGTGAGAGGGACATACTCTACAATGAGCAGTTCTTC. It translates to CTISERDILYNEQFF.

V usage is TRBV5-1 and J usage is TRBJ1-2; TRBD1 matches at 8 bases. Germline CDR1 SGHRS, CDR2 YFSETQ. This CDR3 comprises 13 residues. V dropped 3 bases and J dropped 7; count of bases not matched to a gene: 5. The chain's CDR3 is CASSSTGDGGYTF. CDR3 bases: TGCGCCAGCAGCTCGACAGGGGACGGTGGCTACACCTTC.

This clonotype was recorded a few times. The CDR3, as DNA: TGTGCCAGCAGCGTAGAAGGTGGGGGCCATACAGATACGCAGTATTTT. Its translation: CASSVEGGGHTDTQYF. The chain links TRBV9 to TRBJ2-3; a weak D match, TRBD1 (6 bases). Trimming removed 0 bases from V and 3 bases from J, with 14 bases in between. Per germline, CDR1 SGDLS and CDR2 YYNGEE. CDR3 length equals 16 residues.

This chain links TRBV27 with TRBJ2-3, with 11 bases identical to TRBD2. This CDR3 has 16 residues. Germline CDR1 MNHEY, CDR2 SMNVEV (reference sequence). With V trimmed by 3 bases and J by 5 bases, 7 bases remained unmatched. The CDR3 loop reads CASSLGQTSGKDTQYF. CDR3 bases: TGTGCCAGCAGTTTGGGACAGACTAGCGGGAAAGATACGCAGTATTTT.

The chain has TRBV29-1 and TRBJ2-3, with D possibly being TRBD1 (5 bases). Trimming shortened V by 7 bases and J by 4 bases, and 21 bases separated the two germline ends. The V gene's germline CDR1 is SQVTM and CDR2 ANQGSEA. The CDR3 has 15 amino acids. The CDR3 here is CSASTAAFHSDTQYF. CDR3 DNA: TGCAGCGCCTCGACAGCAGCTTTCCACTCAGATACGCAGTATTTT.

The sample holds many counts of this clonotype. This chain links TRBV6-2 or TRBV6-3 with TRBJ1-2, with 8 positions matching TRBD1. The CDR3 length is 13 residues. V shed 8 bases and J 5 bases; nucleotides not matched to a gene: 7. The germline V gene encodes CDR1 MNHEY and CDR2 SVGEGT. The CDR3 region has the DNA TGTGCCAGCTGTCAGGGGGCTGTGTATGGCTACACCTTC. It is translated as CASCQGAVYGYTF.

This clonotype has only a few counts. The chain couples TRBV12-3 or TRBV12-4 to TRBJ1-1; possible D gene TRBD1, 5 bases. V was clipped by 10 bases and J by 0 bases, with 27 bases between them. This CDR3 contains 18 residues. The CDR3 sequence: CAIRGADSDPRLNTEAFF. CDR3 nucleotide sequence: TGTGCCATTCGAGGGGCCGACAGCGATCCAAGGTTGAACACTGAAGCTTTCTTT.

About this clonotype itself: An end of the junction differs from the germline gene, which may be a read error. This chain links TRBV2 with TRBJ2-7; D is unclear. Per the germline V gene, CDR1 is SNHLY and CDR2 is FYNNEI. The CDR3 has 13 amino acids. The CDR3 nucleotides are TGTGCCAGCAGCTTAGTAGCCTCCGACGAGCAGTACTTC. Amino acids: CASSLVASDEQYF.

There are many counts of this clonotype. Here the CDR3 reads CASSPFSNYGYTF. CDR3 coding DNA: TGTGCCAGCAGCCCCTTTTCTAACTATGGCTACACCTTC. This chain joins TRBV11-1 and TRBJ1-2; D gene ambiguous. The germline CDR1 and CDR2 sequences are SGHAT and FQDESV (reference sequence). The CDR3 length is 13 residues. V shed 5 bases and J shed 0 bases, with 7 bases lying between them.

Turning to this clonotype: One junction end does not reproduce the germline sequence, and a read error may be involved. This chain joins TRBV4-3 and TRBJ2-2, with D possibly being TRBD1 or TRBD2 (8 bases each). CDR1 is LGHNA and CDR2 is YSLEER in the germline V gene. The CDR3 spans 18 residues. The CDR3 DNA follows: TGCCCCAGCAGCCAAGTCCTTATAGCGGGACAGGCCACCGGGGAGCTGTTTTTT. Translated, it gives CPSSQVLIAGQATGELFF.